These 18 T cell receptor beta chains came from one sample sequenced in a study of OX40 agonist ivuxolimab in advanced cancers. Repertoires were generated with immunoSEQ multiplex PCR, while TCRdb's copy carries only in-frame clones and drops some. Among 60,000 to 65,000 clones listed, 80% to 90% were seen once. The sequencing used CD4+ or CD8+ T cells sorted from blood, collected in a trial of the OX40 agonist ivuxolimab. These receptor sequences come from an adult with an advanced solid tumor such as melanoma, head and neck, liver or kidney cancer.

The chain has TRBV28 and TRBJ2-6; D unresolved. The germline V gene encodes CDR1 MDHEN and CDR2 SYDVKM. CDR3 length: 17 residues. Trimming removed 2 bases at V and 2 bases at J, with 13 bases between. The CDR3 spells CASSLKFWPPGANVLTF. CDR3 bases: TGTGCCAGCAGTTTAAAGTTCTGGCCCCCTGGGGCCAACGTCCTGACTTTC.

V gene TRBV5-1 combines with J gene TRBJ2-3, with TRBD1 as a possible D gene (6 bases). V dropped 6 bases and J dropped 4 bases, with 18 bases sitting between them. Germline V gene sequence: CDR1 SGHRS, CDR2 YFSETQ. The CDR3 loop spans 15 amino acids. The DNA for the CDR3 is TGCGCCAGCAACCTAAACAGGGTTGCTTCAGATACGCAGTATTTT. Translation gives CASNLNRVASDTQYF. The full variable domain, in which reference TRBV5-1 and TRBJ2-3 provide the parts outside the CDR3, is KAGVTQTPRYLIKTRGQQVTLSCSPISGHRSVSWYQQTPGQGLQFLFEYFSETQRNKGNFPGRFSGRQFSNSRSEMNVSTLELGDSALYLCASNLNRVASDTQYFGPGTRLTVL.

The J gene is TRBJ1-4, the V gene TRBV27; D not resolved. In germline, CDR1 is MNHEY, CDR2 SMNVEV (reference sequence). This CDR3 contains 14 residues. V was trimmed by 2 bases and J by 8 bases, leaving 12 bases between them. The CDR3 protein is CASSLGRAGEKLFF. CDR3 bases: TGTGCCAGCAGTTTAGGAAGGGCTGGGGAAAAACTGTTTTTT.

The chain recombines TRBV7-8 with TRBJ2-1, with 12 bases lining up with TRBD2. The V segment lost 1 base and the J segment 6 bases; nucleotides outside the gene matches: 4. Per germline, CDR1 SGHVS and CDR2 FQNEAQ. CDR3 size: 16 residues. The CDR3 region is CASSLGLAGDRNEQFF. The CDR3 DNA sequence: TGTGCCAGCAGCTTAGGACTAGCGGGGGACCGCAATGAGCAGTTCTTC.

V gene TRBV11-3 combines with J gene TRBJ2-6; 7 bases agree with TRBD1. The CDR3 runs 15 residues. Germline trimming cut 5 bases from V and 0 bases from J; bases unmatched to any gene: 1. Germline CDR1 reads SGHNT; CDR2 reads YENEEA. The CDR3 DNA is TGTGCCAGCAGCCCAGGGGGCTCTGGGGCCAACGTCCTGACTTTC. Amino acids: CASSPGGSGANVLTF.

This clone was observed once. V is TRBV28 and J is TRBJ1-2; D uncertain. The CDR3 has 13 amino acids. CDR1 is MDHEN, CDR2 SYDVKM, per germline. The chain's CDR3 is CVQPFHPNYGYTF. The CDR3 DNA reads TGTGTCCAACCATTTCATCCTAACTATGGCTACACCTTC.

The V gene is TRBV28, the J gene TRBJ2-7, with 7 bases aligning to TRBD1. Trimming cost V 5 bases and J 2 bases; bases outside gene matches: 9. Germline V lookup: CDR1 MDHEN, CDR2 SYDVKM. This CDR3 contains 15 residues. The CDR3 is CASSTPGTATYEQYF. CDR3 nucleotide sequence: TGTGCCAGCAGTACGCCGGGGACAGCTACCTACGAGCAGTACTTC.

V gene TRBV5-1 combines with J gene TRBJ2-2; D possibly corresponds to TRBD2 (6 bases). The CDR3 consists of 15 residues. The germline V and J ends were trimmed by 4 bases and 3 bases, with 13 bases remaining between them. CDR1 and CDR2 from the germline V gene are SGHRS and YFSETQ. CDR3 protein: CASSTGDGDTGELFF. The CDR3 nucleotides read TGCGCCAGCAGCACGGGGGACGGAGACACCGGGGAGCTGTTTTTT.

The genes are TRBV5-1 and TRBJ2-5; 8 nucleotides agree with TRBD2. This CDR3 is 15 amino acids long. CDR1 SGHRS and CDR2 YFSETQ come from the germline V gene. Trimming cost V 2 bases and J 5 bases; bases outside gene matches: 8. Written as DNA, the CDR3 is TGCGCCAGCAGCTTCAGCGGGGGCGGTCAGGAGACCCAGTACTTC. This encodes CASSFSGGGQETQYF.

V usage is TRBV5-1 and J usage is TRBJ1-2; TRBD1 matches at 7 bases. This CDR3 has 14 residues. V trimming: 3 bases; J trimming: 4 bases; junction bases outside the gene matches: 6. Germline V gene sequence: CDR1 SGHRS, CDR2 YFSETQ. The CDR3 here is CASSSTGLGYGYTF. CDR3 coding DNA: TGCGCCAGCAGCTCGACAGGGCTCGGCTATGGCTACACCTTC. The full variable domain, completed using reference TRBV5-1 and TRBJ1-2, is KAGVTQTPRYLIKTRGQQVTLSCSPISGHRSVSWYQQTPGQGLQFLFEYFSETQRNKGNFPGRFSGRQFSNSRSEMNVSTLELGDSALYLCASSSTGLGYGYTFGSGTRLTVV.

CDR3 sequence (DNA): TGCAGCGTTGATAATTGGTCAGATACGCAGTATTTT. Residues: CSVDNWSDTQYF. The chain couples TRBV29-1 to TRBJ2-3; D gene unclear. The germline V gene encodes CDR1 SQVTM and CDR2 ANQGSEA. The CDR3 length is 12 residues. The V and J ends lost 3 bases and 4 bases respectively, with 8 bases between them.

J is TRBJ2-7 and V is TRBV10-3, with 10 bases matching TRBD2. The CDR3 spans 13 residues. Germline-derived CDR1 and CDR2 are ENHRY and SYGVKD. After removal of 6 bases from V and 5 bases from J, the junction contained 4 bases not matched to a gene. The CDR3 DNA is TGTGCCATCAGACTAGCGGGGATCAACGAGCAGTACTTC. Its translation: CAIRLAGINEQYF.

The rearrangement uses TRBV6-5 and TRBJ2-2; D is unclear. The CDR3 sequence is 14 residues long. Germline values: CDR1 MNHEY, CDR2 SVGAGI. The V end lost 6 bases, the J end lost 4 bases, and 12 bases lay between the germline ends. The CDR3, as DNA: TGTGCCAGCAGGCGACCCAGAGGCACCGGGGAGCTGTTTTTT. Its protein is CASRRPRGTGELFF.

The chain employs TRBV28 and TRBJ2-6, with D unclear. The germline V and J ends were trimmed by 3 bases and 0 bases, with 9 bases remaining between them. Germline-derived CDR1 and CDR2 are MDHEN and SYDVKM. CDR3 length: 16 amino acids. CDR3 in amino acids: CASSFWGASGANVLTF. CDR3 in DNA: TGTGCCAGCAGTTTCTGGGGTGCCTCTGGGGCCAACGTCCTGACTTTC.

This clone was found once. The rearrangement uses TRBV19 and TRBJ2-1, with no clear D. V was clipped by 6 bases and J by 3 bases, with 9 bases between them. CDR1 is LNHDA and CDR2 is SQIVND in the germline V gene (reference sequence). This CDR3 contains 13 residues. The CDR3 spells CASSLSSYNEQFF. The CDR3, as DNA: TGTGCCAGTAGCCTTAGCAGCTACAATGAGCAGTTCTTC. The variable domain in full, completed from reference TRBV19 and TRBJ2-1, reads DGGITQSPKYLFRKEGQNVTLSCEQNLNHDAMYWYRQDPGQGLRLIYYSQIVNDFQKGDIAEGYSVSREKKESFPLTVTSAQKNPTAFYLCASSLSSYNEQFFGPGTRLTVL.

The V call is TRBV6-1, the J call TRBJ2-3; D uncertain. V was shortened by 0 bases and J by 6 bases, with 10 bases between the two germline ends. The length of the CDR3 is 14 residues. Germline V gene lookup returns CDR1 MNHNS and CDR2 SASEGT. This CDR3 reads CASSEAGFRDTQYF. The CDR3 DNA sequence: TGTGCCAGCAGTGAAGCCGGTTTTCGGGATACGCAGTATTTT.

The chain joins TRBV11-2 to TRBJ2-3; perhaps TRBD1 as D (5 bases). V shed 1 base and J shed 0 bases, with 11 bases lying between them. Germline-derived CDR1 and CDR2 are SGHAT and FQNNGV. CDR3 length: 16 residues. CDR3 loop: CASSLARQTSTDTQYF. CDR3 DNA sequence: TGTGCCAGCAGCTTAGCCCGACAGACTAGCACAGATACGCAGTATTTT.

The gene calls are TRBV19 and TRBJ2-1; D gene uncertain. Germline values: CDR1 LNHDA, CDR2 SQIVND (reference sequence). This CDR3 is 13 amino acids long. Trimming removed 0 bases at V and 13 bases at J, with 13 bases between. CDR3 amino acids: CASSIEADLQQFF. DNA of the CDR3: TGTGCCAGTAGTATAGAGGCGGACCTCCAACAGTTCTTC.